The text below deals with one TCR beta chain. The use of a sample-barcoded 5' primer and a J-beta primer mix characterized a second PCR of roughly 6 to 11 cycles. TCRdb reprocessed the 5' RACE reads with MiXCR, giving one entry per CDR3 protein. The sample has about 830,000 distinct CDR3 sequences; roughly 60% are singletons. The data stem from a study of blood T cells in healthy people across ages. This CDR3 region has 13 residues. V was trimmed by 6 bases and J by 4 bases, leaving 13 bases between them. Germline CDR1 is SGHRS and CDR2 is YFSETQ. The sample comprised blood. The TCR comes from a man aged 30-40 years in good health. The chain is built from TRBV5-1 and TRBJ1-2, with a weak D call TRBD1 (5 bases). CDR3 nucleotides: TGCGCCAGCACCCTCGGGGGAATCTATGGCTACACCTTC. This encodes CASTLGGIYGYTF. Full variable domain (remainder filled in from reference TRBV5-1 and TRBJ1-2): KAGVTQTPRYLIKTRGQQVTLSCSPISGHRSVSWYQQTPGQGLQFLFEYFSETQRNKGNFPGRFSGRQFSNSRSEMNVSTLELGDSALYLCASTLGGIYGYTFGSGTRLTVV.